This record covers a single T cell receptor (beta chain). The antigen is unknown. CDR3 length: 12 residues. Trimming took 3 bases from V and 3 from J, leaving 5 bases between them. Germline assignment: CDR1 KGHSH and CDR2 LQKENI. This entry comes from a study of TIL therapy for anti-PD-1-resistant metastatic lung cancer. Study-wide findings and caveats: Treatment-naive, never-smoker and oncogene-addicted patients were overrepresented in this highly selected cohort.

Noted time point: pre-treatment sample, taken before nivolumab and TIL therapy. The immunoSEQ assay was v3. Libraries were sequenced to 2 million to 2.5 million read pairs (survey) or roughly 5-6.5 million (deep). The assay was immunoSEQ multiplex PCR, and TCRdb's table has in-frame clones only and misses some. The data hold about 46,000 clones, with 65% to 90% observed a single time. This chain uses TRBV18 with TRBJ1-1; D unclear. The receptor was derived from a person aged 25 to 80 with non-small cell lung cancer. The specimen was blood, collected at baseline. The CDR3, as DNA: TGTGCCAGCTCACCGATAGACACTGAAGCTTTCTTT. This encodes CASSPIDTEAFF.